Reported below is one T cell receptor (beta chain). Its antigen remains unidentified. Base qualities are not provided; no much larger clone lies one nucleotide away. V is trimmed back by 4 bases and J by 0 bases, and the junction contains 7 bases that no gene match accounts for. Reading from cysteine to phenylalanine, the CDR3 counts 16 amino acids. The retained sequence is limited to the CDR3, 48 bases, with the frame set at the first base. CDR1 and CDR2 (SGHAT, FQNNGV) derive from the germline V gene. Before undergoing thyroid surgery, none of the patients had been given any kind of treatment. The study retrospectively analysed patient clinical samples collected from about 2012 to 2019 using T-cell receptor beta sequencing. This entry is derived from a study of metastatic and nonmetastatic thyroid tumors (dated by TCRdb to about 2020). Background for the entire study: Repertoires were compared across peripheral blood and tumor or nodule tissue samples from malignant and benign thyroid patients. The study at large found these results: In both blood and tumor samples, TCR beta diversity was reported to be significantly higher in malignant tumors than in benign nodules.

Library creation used PCR. The instrument given in TCRdb is Illumina HiSeq 4000. High-throughput sequencing was used to profile the CDR3 region of the TCR beta-chain in every patient. The study's processing was this. The researchers built a classifier to tell apart papillary thyroid cancer patients with distant metastasis, based on CDR3 differences among clinicopathological groups. To measure repertoire diversity the researchers used the Shannon index, while the Morisita-Horn index served to gauge how similar the tumor and blood repertoires were. The public reads were reanalyzed by TCRdb: fastp trimming at Q25, MiXCR alignment, in-frame beta chains only. Here the V and J calls rest on TCRdb's processing, not on the authors' analysis. The sample yields 21,000 or so clones; about 25% were counted once. Of the sample, 5.4% is held by the ten largest clones.

The source of this sequence is a female donor with papillary thyroid cancer or a benign thyroid nodule (not recorded which). Some clones in this sample may be carry-over from other donors' samples. The material sequenced was tumor tissue. The sequence joins TRBV11-2 to TRBJ2-7; TRBD2 matches 9 bases in the middle. The CDR3 reads as follows: CASSSRSTSGSYEQYF. The DNA sequence reads TGTGCCAGCAGCTCTAGATCGACTAGCGGCTCCTACGAGCAGTACTTC.